This T cell receptor beta chain was sequenced in a study of relationships among human T cell subsets. Study conclusions and caveats: Regulatory and Th2 subsets had few clones over 100 reads, unlike CD8+ cytotoxic cells. Th1, Th2 and regulatory subsets overlapped substantially in CDR3 sequences.

TCR alpha and beta CDR3s were amplified from mRNA by semiquantitative ARM-PCR. ARM-PCR used tagged nested gene-specific primers, then communal superprimers for exponential amplification. In TCRdb, the multiplex PCR reads were re-called with MiXCR into one record per CDR3 protein. This table has about 14,000 distinct CDR3 sequences, over 45% appearing once. CD4+ cells were positively selected first, then anti-CD25 beads isolated CD4+CD25+ regulatory T cells. Notes on this clonotype: The antigen is undetermined.

The sequenced material came from Tregs sorted from blood. The source of this sequence is a man aged 40-49 years in good health.

The CDR3 reads CASSPGPPNTEAFF. The CDR3 DNA sequence: TGTGCCAGCTCACCGGGACCGCCGAACACTGAAGCTTTCTTT. The gene calls are TRBV18 and TRBJ1-1; a possible D gene is TRBD1 (5 bases). The ends were cut back, 3 bases at V and 1 base at J, with 9 bases in the middle. The V gene's germline CDR1 is KGHSH and CDR2 LQKENI. The CDR3 length is 14 residues.